The source of this T cell receptor (beta chain) is a study of blood T cell repertoires in COVID-19. Turning to the study itself: The United States, Italy and Spain were the sources of the acute and convalescent COVID-19 samples.

Sequencing used immunoSEQ multiplex PCR; TCRdb keeps in-frame clones, though not all of them. The repertoire holds fewer than 90,000 clones, with approximately 87% as singletons. The CDR3 has 13 residues. V gave up 8 bases and J gave up 7 bases; unmatched junction bases: 5. The chain carries TRBV23-1 and TRBJ1-6; 7 bases line up with TRBD1. TRBV23-1 is placed among ORFs of uncertain function. This clonotype was obtained from a man older than 75 in a cohort sampled during active COVID-19. The sample was peripheral blood. The CDR3 bases are TGCGCCAGCCAGGGGGGTCTGAATTCACCCCTCCACTTT. Translating gives CASQGGLNSPLHF.